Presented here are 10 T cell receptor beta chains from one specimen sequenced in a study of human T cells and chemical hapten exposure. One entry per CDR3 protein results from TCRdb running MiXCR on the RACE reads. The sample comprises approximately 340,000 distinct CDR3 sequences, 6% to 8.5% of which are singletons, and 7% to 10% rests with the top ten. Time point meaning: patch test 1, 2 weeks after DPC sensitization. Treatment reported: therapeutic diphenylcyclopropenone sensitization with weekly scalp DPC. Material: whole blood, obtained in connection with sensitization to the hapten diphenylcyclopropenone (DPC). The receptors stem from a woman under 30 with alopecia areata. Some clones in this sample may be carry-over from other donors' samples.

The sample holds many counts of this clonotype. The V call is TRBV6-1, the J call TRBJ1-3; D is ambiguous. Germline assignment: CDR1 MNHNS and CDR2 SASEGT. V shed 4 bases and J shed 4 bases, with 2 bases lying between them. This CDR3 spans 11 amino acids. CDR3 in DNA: TGTGCCAGCAGTGGAGGAAACACCATATATTTT. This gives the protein CASSGGNTIYF.

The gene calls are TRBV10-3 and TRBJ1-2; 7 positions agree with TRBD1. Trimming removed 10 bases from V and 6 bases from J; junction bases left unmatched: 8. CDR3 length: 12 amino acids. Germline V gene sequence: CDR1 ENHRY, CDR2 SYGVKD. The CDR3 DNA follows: TGTGCCAGTGAGGACAGGAGGAATGGCTACACCTTC. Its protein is CASEDRRNGYTF.

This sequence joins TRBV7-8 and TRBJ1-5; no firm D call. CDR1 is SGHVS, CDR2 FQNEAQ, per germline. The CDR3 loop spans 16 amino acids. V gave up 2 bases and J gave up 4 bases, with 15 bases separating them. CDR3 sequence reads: CASSLMGRNFNQPQHF. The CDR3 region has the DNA TGTGCCAGCAGCTTAATGGGCAGGAACTTTAATCAGCCCCAGCATTTT.

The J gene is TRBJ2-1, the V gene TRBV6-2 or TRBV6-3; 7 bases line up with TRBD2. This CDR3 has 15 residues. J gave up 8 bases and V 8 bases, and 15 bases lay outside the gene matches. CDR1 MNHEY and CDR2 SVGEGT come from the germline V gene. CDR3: CASSEGGAQRDEQFF. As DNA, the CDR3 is TGTGCCAGCTCGGAGGGAGGGGCTCAGCGGGATGAGCAGTTCTTC.

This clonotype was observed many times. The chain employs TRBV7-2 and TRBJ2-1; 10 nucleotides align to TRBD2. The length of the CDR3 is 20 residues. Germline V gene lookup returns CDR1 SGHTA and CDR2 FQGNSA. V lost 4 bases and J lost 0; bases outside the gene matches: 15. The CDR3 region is CASSSPGLASWVNSYNEQFF. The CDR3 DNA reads TGTGCCAGCAGCTCACCGGGACTAGCGAGTTGGGTCAACTCCTACAATGAGCAGTTCTTC.

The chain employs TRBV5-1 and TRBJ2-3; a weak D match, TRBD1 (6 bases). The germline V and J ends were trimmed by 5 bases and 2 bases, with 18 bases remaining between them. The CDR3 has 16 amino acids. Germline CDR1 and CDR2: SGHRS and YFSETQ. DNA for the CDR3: TGCGCCAGCAGATCTGAAACGGGACATACCACAGATACGCAGTATTTT. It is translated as CASRSETGHTTDTQYF.

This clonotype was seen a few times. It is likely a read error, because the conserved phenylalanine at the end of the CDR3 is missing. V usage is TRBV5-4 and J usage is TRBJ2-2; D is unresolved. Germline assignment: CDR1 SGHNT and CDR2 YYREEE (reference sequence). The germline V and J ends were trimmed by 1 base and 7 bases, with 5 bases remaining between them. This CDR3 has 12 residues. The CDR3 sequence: CASSLWSGELFL. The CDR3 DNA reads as TGTGCCAGCAGCTTGTGGAGCGGGGAGCTGTTTTTA.

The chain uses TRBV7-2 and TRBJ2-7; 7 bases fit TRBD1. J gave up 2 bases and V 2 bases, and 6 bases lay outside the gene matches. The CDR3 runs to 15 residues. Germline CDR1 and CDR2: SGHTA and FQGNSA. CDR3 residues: CASSLQMGQPYEQYF. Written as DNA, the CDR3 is TGTGCCAGCAGCTTACAAATGGGACAGCCCTACGAGCAGTACTTC.

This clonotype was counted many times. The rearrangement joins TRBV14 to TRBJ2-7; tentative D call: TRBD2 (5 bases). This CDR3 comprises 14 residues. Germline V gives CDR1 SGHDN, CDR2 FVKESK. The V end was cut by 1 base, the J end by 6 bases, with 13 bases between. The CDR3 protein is CASSQARGKGEQYF. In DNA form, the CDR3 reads TGTGCCAGCAGCCAAGCAAGAGGGAAGGGCGAGCAGTACTTC.

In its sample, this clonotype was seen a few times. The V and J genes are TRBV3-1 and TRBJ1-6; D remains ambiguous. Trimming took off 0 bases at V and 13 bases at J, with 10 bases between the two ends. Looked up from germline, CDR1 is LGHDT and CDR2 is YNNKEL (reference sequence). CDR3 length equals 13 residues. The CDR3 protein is CASSQDKQPPLHF. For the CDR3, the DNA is TGTGCCAGCAGCCAAGATAAGCAGCCGCCCCTCCACTTT.